This T cell receptor (beta chain) was identified during a study of T-cell memory formation after mild COVID-19. Study context: Largely, TCR clusters stayed within a single donor. The study's findings and limits: Pre-infection memory harbored some responding clones, suggesting cross-reactive memory joined. The main location of contracting CD4+ clones was CM and EM, and that of contracting CD8+ clones was EMRA.

Germline V gene sequence: CDR1 DFQATT, CDR2 SNEGSKA (reference sequence). The CDR3 spans 13 residues. V was trimmed by 1 base and J by 5 bases, leaving 11 bases between them. This clonotype was counted between two and nine times. Its antigen is still unknown. Libraries for TCRalpha and TCRbeta carried sample barcodes and unique molecular identifiers via 5'RACE. In TCRdb, the 5' RACE reads were re-called with MiXCR into one record per CDR3 protein. The repertoire holds some 300,000 distinct CDR3 sequences, with 15% to 20% as singletons. The chain recombines TRBV20-1 with TRBJ1-1; D perhaps matches TRBD1 (5 bases). Sequencing input: PBMCs or a T cell subset sorted from them (not recorded which). This sequence was found in a man younger than 35 who had mild COVID-19 (a few samples of this study predate the infection). Cell type and time point are not known. The CDR3: CSARVLGGTEAFF. The CDR3 DNA is TGCAGTGCTAGAGTACTCGGGGGTACTGAAGCTTTCTTT.